Listed here is a single T cell receptor (beta chain). The antigen is undetermined. PCR involved 60 Vbeta and 13 Jbeta primers. Libraries were prepared by immunoSEQ multiplex PCR; TCRdb keeps only in-frame clonotypes and omits some of them. Of over 150,000 clones in the sample, roughly 72% are singletons; the top ten hold about 2%. With 4 bases removed from V and 2 bases from J, the gap between germline ends came to 16 bases. The CDR3 loop spans 17 amino acids. Germline lookup yields CDR1 SGDLS and CDR2 YYNGEE. This sample is drawn from a study of cytomegalovirus exposure and HLA in healthy donors. Study-wide results and caveats: Among the most significant clusters, several appeared linked to common viral pathogens in a later analysis. Specificity for CMV antigens was confirmed in vitro for a few of the CMV-associated chains.

The sample consisted of PBMCs. V and J are TRBV9 and TRBJ1-6; D might be TRBD1 (6 bases). The TCR originated in a man aged 25 to 45 in good health and CMV-seronegative. CDR3 region: CASSPQIGGTYNSPLHF. CDR3 coding DNA: TGTGCCAGCAGCCCCCAAATTGGGGGCACCTATAATTCACCCCTCCACTTT.